The next 25 T cell receptor beta chains were all read from a single sample in a study of cytomegalovirus exposure and HLA in healthy donors. Use of 60 Vbeta and 13 Jbeta primers characterized the PCR. Using immunoSEQ multiplex PCR, the repertoire was profiled, and TCRdb retains in-frame clones only, with some absent. Of about 90,000 clones in the sample, about four fifths are singletons; the top ten hold under 2.5%. Sequences were obtained from PBMCs. The receptors shown here come from a man younger than 30 in good health and CMV-seronegative.

As DNA, the CDR3 is TGTGCCATCAGTGAGTTATACTACTACGAGCAGTACTTC. Translating gives CAISELYYYEQYF. V gene TRBV10-3 combines with J gene TRBJ2-7; D is uncertain. Germline loops: CDR1 ENHRY, CDR2 SYGVKD. Trimming cost V 1 base and J 3 bases, with 7 bases left between them. The CDR3 totals 13 residues.

The chain combines TRBV30 with TRBJ2-1, with unresolved D. This CDR3 region has 13 residues. V gave up 2 bases and J gave up 5 bases, with 10 bases separating them. Per the germline V gene, CDR1 is GTSNPN and CDR2 is SVGIG (reference sequence). CDR3 region: CAWSILSNNEQFF. The CDR3 region has the DNA TGTGCCTGGAGTATACTATCCAACAATGAGCAGTTCTTC. The whole variable domain, remainder taken from reference TRBV30 and TRBJ2-1, is SQTIHQWPATLVQPVGSPLSLECTVEGTSNPNLYWYRQAAGRGLQLLFYSVGIGQISSEVPQNLSASRPQDRQFILSSKKLLLSDSGFYLCAWSILSNNEQFFGPGTRLTVL.

This chain joins TRBV11-2 and TRBJ2-5, with TRBD2 identical over 11 bases. With 5 bases clipped from V and 3 bases from J, the junction kept 5 bases outside the gene matches. Germline V gene sequence: CDR1 SGHAT, CDR2 FQNNGV. CDR3 length equals 15 residues. This CDR3 is CASSHPGLAEETQYF. CDR3 DNA: TGTGCCAGCAGCCATCCGGGACTAGCGGAAGAGACCCAGTACTTC.

A word on this clone: The junction and the germline gene differ at one end; a read error may be behind it. The chain uses TRBV2 and TRBJ1-5; weak D call: TRBD1 (6 bases). Germline V CDR1 and CDR2: SNHLY, FYNNEI. The CDR3 is made up of 15 amino acids. The CDR3 DNA reads TGTGCCAGCAGGGAGCGGGGGCCCTACAATCAGCCCAAGCATTTT. This encodes CASRERGPYNQPKHF.

This clone showed up just once. The rearrangement uses TRBV29-1 and TRBJ2-7; 8 bases align to TRBD1. Looked up from germline, CDR1 is SQVTM and CDR2 is ANQGSEA. The CDR3 totals 13 residues. J lost 3 bases, V lost 6 bases, and 7 bases had no gene match. The CDR3, as DNA: TGCAGCGTCGGACAGGGTGCGGGCTACGAGCAGTACTTC. The encoded protein is CSVGQGAGYEQYF.

The J gene is TRBJ2-3, the V gene TRBV6-4; D might be TRBD2 (6 bases). V shed 5 bases and J shed 3 bases, with 9 bases lying between them. Per the germline V gene, CDR1 is MRHNA and CDR2 is SNTAGT. This CDR3 spans 13 amino acids. DNA of the CDR3: TGTGCCAGCAGTCAGGCGGGGACAGATACGCAGTATTTT. Protein product: CASSQAGTDTQYF.

The chain links TRBV6-6 to TRBJ2-7; D not certain. The V gene lost 5 bases and the J gene lost 6 bases, with 8 bases spanning the gap. The germline V gene encodes CDR1 MNHNY and CDR2 SVGAGI (reference sequence). The CDR3 spans 11 residues. The DNA of the CDR3 is TGTGCCAGCAGTCCCATCGGCGAGCAGTACTTC. Its protein product is CASSPIGEQYF.

The chain combines TRBV6-6 with TRBJ1-3, with D perhaps matching TRBD1 (5 bases). CDR1 is MNHNY, CDR2 SVGAGI, per germline (reference sequence). Between the trimmed V and J ends, which lost 7 bases and 2 bases, there was a span of 18 bases. There are 16 residues in the CDR3. CDR3: CASKNNIRVTGNTIYF. The CDR3, as DNA: TGTGCCAGCAAAAACAATATCAGGGTCACTGGAAACACCATATATTTT.

The chain carries TRBV19 and TRBJ2-7; D perhaps matches TRBD2 (6 bases). V lost 5 bases and J lost 5, with 25 bases in between. The CDR3 has 17 amino acids. Germline assignment: CDR1 LNHDA and CDR2 SQIVND (reference sequence). DNA of the CDR3: TGTGCCAGTAGTTATGGGCCATACCGGGGAGGAGGACACGAGCAGTACTTC. It is translated as CASSYGPYRGGGHEQYF.

The CDR3 here is CASSIGLVPSYEQYF. For the CDR3, the DNA is TGTGCCAGCAGCATCGGACTAGTCCCCTCCTACGAGCAGTACTTC. This chain connects TRBV5-6 to TRBJ2-7, with 7 bases that match TRBD2. After removal of 4 bases from V and 0 bases from J, the junction contained 7 bases not matched to a gene. CDR1 and CDR2 from the germline V gene are SGHDT and YYEEEE. This CDR3 region has 15 residues.

The rearrangement uses TRBV6-1 and TRBJ2-1; weak D call: TRBD1 (5 bases). Germline V gene data show CDR1 as MNHNS and CDR2 as SASEGT. The CDR3 spans 15 residues. V was clipped by 2 bases and J by 6 bases, with 14 bases between them. CDR3 amino acids: CASSELSGFGNEQFF. CDR3 coding DNA: TGTGCCAGCAGTGAACTCTCAGGGTTCGGCAATGAGCAGTTCTTC.

The V gene is TRBV19, the J gene TRBJ2-3, with a weak D call TRBD2 (7 bases). Germline loops: CDR1 LNHDA, CDR2 SQIVND (reference sequence). Trimming removed 7 bases at V and 2 bases at J, with 19 bases between. CDR3 length: 16 amino acids. CDR3 nucleotide sequence: TGTGCCAGTACCCCGGGGGGCCGAGGGATCACAGATACGCAGTATTTT. Its translation: CASTPGGRGITDTQYF.

V and J are TRBV27 and TRBJ1-2; D is unclear. The length of the CDR3 is 14 residues. Germline V lookup: CDR1 MNHEY, CDR2 SMNVEV (reference sequence). V was shortened by 3 bases and J by 6 bases, with 14 bases between the two germline ends. In DNA, the CDR3 is TGTGCCAGCAGTTTCGAACAGACCGTCGATGGCTACACCTTC. Protein: CASSFEQTVDGYTF.

This sequence joins TRBV6-1 and TRBJ2-7; 9 bases are shared with TRBD2. The length of the CDR3 is 13 residues. J gave up 3 bases and V 5 bases, and 2 bases lay outside the gene matches. CDR1 is MNHNS, CDR2 SASEGT, per germline. The CDR3 region has the DNA TGTGCCAGCAGTTTGCGGGAGGGCTACGAGCAGTACTTC. Amino acids: CASSLREGYEQYF.

This sequence joins TRBV9 and TRBJ2-3; no reliable D call. V shed 0 bases and J shed 2 bases, with 7 bases lying between them. The CDR3 totals 14 residues. Germline-derived CDR1 and CDR2 are SGDLS and YYNGEE. DNA of the CDR3: TGTGCCAGCAGCGTAGGGAGCTTCACAGATACGCAGTATTTT. Its protein is CASSVGSFTDTQYF.

This chain joins TRBV18 and TRBJ1-1; 9 bases are shared with TRBD1. The junction had 9 bases not matched to a gene; V was cut back by 6 bases and J by 1 base. Per germline, CDR1 KGHSH and CDR2 LQKENI. This CDR3 comprises 16 residues. The CDR3 sequence: CASSAGTGSPNTEAFF. The CDR3 DNA reads TGTGCCAGCTCGGCCGGGACAGGGAGCCCGAACACTGAAGCTTTCTTT. Using reference TRBV18 and TRBJ1-1 for the parts outside the CDR3, the full variable domain is NAGVMQNPRHLVRRRGQEARLRCSPMKGHSHVYWYRQLPEEGLKFMVYLQKENIIDESGMPKERFSAEFPKEGPSILRIQQVVRGDSAAYFCASSAGTGSPNTEAFFGQGTRLTVV.

This chain connects TRBV7-3 to TRBJ2-7, with 11 nucleotides matching TRBD2. V dropped 4 bases and J dropped 3; count of bases not matched to a gene: 2. This CDR3 contains 14 residues. Germline V gives CDR1 SGHTA, CDR2 FQGTGA. The CDR3, as DNA: TGTGCCAGCAGCTACACTAGCGGGAGCTACGAGCAGTACTTC. Amino acids: CASSYTSGSYEQYF.

This chain joins TRBV5-4 and TRBJ1-2; D is ambiguous. CDR3 length: 12 residues. Germline V gene data show CDR1 as SGHNT and CDR2 as YYREEE (reference sequence). V lost 0 bases and J lost 4, with 4 bases in between. CDR3 protein: CASSLAGYGYTF. CDR3 DNA sequence: TGTGCCAGCAGCTTGGCCGGCTATGGCTACACCTTC. Supplemented by reference TRBV5-4 and TRBJ1-2, the full variable domain reads ETGVTQSPTHLIKTRGQQVTLRCSSQSGHNTVSWYQQALGQGPQFIFQYYREEENGRGNFPPRFSGLQFPNYSSELNVNALELDDSALYLCASSLAGYGYTFGSGTRLTVV.

The chain uses TRBV10-2 and TRBJ2-7; TRBD1 aligns across 9 bases. V dropped 11 bases and J dropped 4; count of bases not matched to a gene: 12. This CDR3 spans 14 amino acids. The germline V gene has CDR1 WSHSY and CDR2 SAAADI. The CDR3 DNA follows: TGCGCCGCGAGCCTACCGACAGGGGGGTACGAGCAGTACTTC. Translation gives CAASLPTGGYEQYF.

The chain links TRBV7-9 to TRBJ1-5; D possibly corresponds to TRBD1 (5 bases). The germline CDR1 and CDR2 sequences are SEHNR and FQNEAQ (reference sequence). CDR3 length: 12 residues. Trimming removed 4 bases from V and 12 bases from J, with 13 bases in between. CDR3 amino acids: CASSSQRGNQHF. The CDR3 nucleotides are TGTGCCAGCAGCTCCCAGCGGGGGAACCAGCATTTT.

This rearrangement joins TRBV28 to TRBJ1-2; 9 nucleotides agree with TRBD1. Trimming took 5 bases from V and 7 from J; bases not matched to a gene: 11. This CDR3 is built from 15 residues. CDR1 is MDHEN, CDR2 SYDVKM, per germline. The chain's CDR3 is CASSQPGQGLGGYTF. The CDR3 DNA reads as TGTGCCAGCAGTCAACCCGGACAGGGGCTGGGTGGCTACACCTTC.

The chain employs TRBV7-2 and TRBJ2-7, with a possible D match to TRBD1 (5 bases). In germline, CDR1 is SGHTA, CDR2 FQGNSA. With 0 bases removed from V and 0 bases from J, the gap between germline ends came to 9 bases. The CDR3 is made up of 15 amino acids. CDR3 residues: CASSLAGDSSYEQYF. CDR3 nucleotide sequence: TGTGCCAGCAGCTTAGCAGGTGACAGCTCCTACGAGCAGTACTTC.

V gene TRBV6-6 combines with J gene TRBJ2-1; D gene unclear. Germline CDR1 reads MNHNY; CDR2 reads SVGAGI (reference sequence). The CDR3 sequence is 15 residues long. V was pared by 2 bases and J by 0 bases, with 8 bases between. The DNA of the CDR3 is TGTGCCAGCAGTTACAGCGATATCTCCTACAATGAGCAGTTCTTC. It is translated as CASSYSDISYNEQFF.

V gene TRBV28 combines with J gene TRBJ2-7, with a possible D match to TRBD1 (6 bases). V lost 8 bases, J lost 3 bases, and 11 bases lay in between. This CDR3 contains 12 residues. Per the germline V gene, CDR1 is MDHEN and CDR2 is SYDVKM. CDR3 DNA sequence: TGTGCCAGCGCTGAACAGGGCTACGAGCAGTACTTC. It codes for CASAEQGYEQYF.

This rearrangement joins TRBV14 to TRBJ1-6; 7 bases align to TRBD1. This CDR3 region has 14 residues. The J segment lost 7 bases and the V segment lost 4 bases, leaving 4 bases of the junction unmatched. Germline values: CDR1 SGHDN, CDR2 FVKESK. In nucleotides, the CDR3 is TGTGCCAGCAGCCTAAACAGGGGAAATTCACCCCTCCACTTT. Translating gives CASSLNRGNSPLHF.